This TCR beta chain was recorded in a study of beta chain features in type 1 diabetes. Findings and caveats of the study: For patients and controls alike, PCR might favor shorter templates to the same degree. Type 1 diabetes patients had TCRB CDR3s that were shorter (moderately but significantly so) in all four CD4+ subsets. The study found that naive, central memory and Treg TCRB repertoires appeared more similar in patients than in healthy donors.

This clone was counted between two and nine times. Its antigen remains unidentified. Every single donor gave one heparinised blood draw, and these averaged roughly 120 mL. CD4+ naive, central memory, regulatory and stem cell-like memory subsets were isolated by sorting on CD45RO/CCR7/CD25/CD127/CD95/CD27. Isolated RNA was reverse transcribed in full, so expressed TCRB transcripts were sequenced. The table came from immunoSEQ multiplex PCR; TCRdb's copy has only in-frame clones and leaves some out. Of roughly 260,000 clones listed, about a tenth are singletons. The sequence was collected from a man aged 25-45 years with type 1 diabetes. Sequences were obtained from naive CD4+ T cells from blood.

The CDR3 is CASSLRRTSPTYEQYF. The CDR3 DNA reads TGTGCCAGCAGCCTTCGCCGGACTAGCCCCACCTACGAGCAGTACTTC. The chain uses TRBV11-2 and TRBJ2-7, with 8 bases identical to TRBD2. The CDR3 has 16 residues. The V segment lost 5 bases and the J segment 2 bases; nucleotides outside the gene matches: 11. CDR1 SGHAT and CDR2 FQNNGV come from the germline V gene.